Listed here is a single TCR beta chain. The data are from a study of blood T cell repertoires in COVID-19. At the level of the study: The United States, Italy and Spain supplied acute and convalescent COVID-19 samples. Sample material is recorded as cDNA or gDNA derived from T cells, B-cell-depleted T cells, or PBMCs.

The germline V gene has CDR1 MNHEY and CDR2 SVGAGI. V shed 5 bases and J shed 8 bases, with 18 bases lying between them. This CDR3 is 14 amino acids long. Per the original methods: Reference gene primers were amplified, and this amplification served to estimate nucleated cell counts. Clones were read by immunoSEQ multiplex PCR, and TCRdb kept only the in-frame ones, dropping some. The V and J calls and the clone size are those of that table, but D and trimming were determined from the DNA. The table includes tens of thousands of clones, more than 65% detected once. The chain couples TRBV6-5 to TRBJ1-2; the D gene is possibly TRBD1 (6 bases). The sample was peripheral blood. This TCR was recovered from a man in his fifties or sixties with acute or convalescent COVID-19. In DNA form, the CDR3 reads TGTGCCAGCAGTCCACAGGGCCCACAATCCGGCTACACCTTC. Translating gives CASSPQGPQSGYTF.